This T cell receptor beta chain was identified in a study of identical twins. The CDR3 extends over 15 amino acids. One entry per CDR3 protein results from TCRdb running MiXCR on the 5' RACE reads. The table has roughly 540,000 distinct CDR3 sequences, approximately 22% seen once. This clonotype was detected only a few times. These same records also appear under a second study, on T cells expressing NK-cell markers. That source reports: Dominant NKG2C+ clonotypes in six donors made up roughly 1.0-7.0% of CD8+ T cells.

Input material: CD4+ T cells sorted from blood. The V and J genes are TRBV21-1 and TRBJ2-7. TRBV21-1 constitutes a pseudogene. The sequence was obtained from a woman between 18 and 29 years old in good health. CDR3 coding DNA: TGTGCCAGCAGCAAAGCGCAGGCAGTGATCAACGAGCAGTACTTC. Its translation is CASSKAQAVINEQYF.